The T cell receptor beta chain under discussion was sequenced for a study of control samples from healthy donors and cancer patients. Libraries were prepared by immunoSEQ multiplex PCR; TCRdb keeps only in-frame clonotypes and omits some of them. The data show 150,000 or so clones, with roughly 90% seen just once and approximately 12% held by the top ten. The germline CDR1 and CDR2 sequences are SGDLS and YYNGEE. Trimming took off 2 bases at V and 4 bases at J, with 18 bases between the two ends. The CDR3 covers 17 residues. The TCR originated in a man in his thirties or forties in good health. The sequenced sample consisted of blood. This sequence joins TRBV9 and TRBJ1-4, with D maybe TRBD1 (5 bases). DNA for the CDR3: TGTGCCAGCAGCGTGGACGGGGCTCAGCGATATAATGAAAAACTGTTTTTT. It codes for CASSVDGAQRYNEKLFF. The full variable domain, rest sourced from reference TRBV9 and TRBJ1-4, is DSGVTQTPKHLITATGQRVTLRCSPRSGDLSVYWYQQSLDQGLQFLIQYYNGEERAKGNILERFSAQQFPDLHSELNLSSLELGDSALYFCASSVDGAQRYNEKLFFGSGTQLSVL.